This T cell receptor (beta chain) was obtained from a study of cytomegalovirus exposure and HLA in healthy donors. Study-level results: The classifier reportedly diagnosed cytomegalovirus status with high specificity and sensitivity.

The PCR made use of 60 Vbeta and 13 Jbeta primers. The assay was immunoSEQ multiplex PCR, and TCRdb's table has in-frame clones only and misses some. The table includes some 250,000 clones, 82% detected once. With respect to this clone: The antigen is undetermined. An end of the junction differs from the germline gene, which may be a read error.

The source is a middle-aged woman in good health and CMV-seropositive. Sequencing was performed on PBMCs.

The CDR3 DNA reads TGTGCTAGCAGCTTAATACAGACGGATTACAATGAGCAGTTCTTC. Its translation is CASSLIQTDYNEQFF. This sequence joins TRBV7-7 and TRBJ2-1; no clear D gene. Per the germline V gene, CDR1 is SSHAT and CDR2 is FNYEAQ (reference sequence). The CDR3 is made up of 15 amino acids.